The sample holds many counts of the clone carrying this T cell receptor (beta chain). Antigen unknown. Libraries of TCR beta came from iRepertoire HTBI primers plus Arm-PCR of CDR3 regions. Using its own MiXCR run on the multiplex PCR reads, TCRdb lists one record per CDR3 protein. The sample lists roughly 400,000 distinct CDR3 sequences; around 23% were seen once. V lost 0 bases and J 6 bases, leaving 11 bases between the germline ends. CDR3 size: 13 residues. Germline CDR1 reads DFQATT; CDR2 reads SNEGSKA (reference sequence). The data stem from a study of regulatory T cells in long-lasting Graves disease. Study observations and caveats: The study found persistent patients shared more public clonotypes (roughly 2,600) than new patients (966).

Sample time point: persistent/refractory GD, antithyroid drugs over 5 years with positive TRAb. Preparation of the TCR library used RNA extracted from PBMCs. Sequencing was performed on peripheral blood mononuclear cells (PBMCs), taken when the disease was refractory, from a patient treated with antithyroid drugs. The chain carries TRBV20-1 and TRBJ1-1, with D maybe TRBD1 (5 bases). The TCR originated in a female donor with Graves disease. CDR3 bases: TGCAGTGCTAGAGACAGGGTTAGGGCTGAAGCTTTCTTT. This encodes CSARDRVRAEAFF.